This entry lists 29 T cell receptor beta chains sequenced from one sample in a study of blood T cells in healthy people across ages. Sample-barcoded 5' priming and a J-beta primer mix drove a second PCR of roughly 7 to 11 cycles. A single record per CDR3 protein comes from TCRdb applying MiXCR to the 5' RACE reads. Of 550,000 to 750,000 distinct CDR3 sequences listed, 21% are singletons. The sample consisted of blood. The receptor set was obtained from a man aged 65-85 years in good health.

This clonotype was detected only a few times. V gene TRBV5-1 combines with J gene TRBJ2-1; TRBD2 matches 7 bases. CDR1 and CDR2 (germline): SGHRS, YFSETQ. The V gene end was trimmed by 4 bases and the J gene end by 0 bases; junction bases not matched to a gene: 7. The CDR3 totals 16 residues. CDR3 loop: CASSLGWGGSYNEQFF. CDR3 DNA: TGCGCCAGCAGCCTCGGGTGGGGGGGCTCCTACAATGAGCAGTTCTTC. The full variable domain, with the rest looked up from reference TRBV5-1 and TRBJ2-1, is KAGVTQTPRYLIKTRGQQVTLSCSPISGHRSVSWYQQTPGQGLQFLFEYFSETQRNKGNFPGRFSGRQFSNSRSEMNVSTLELGDSALYLCASSLGWGGSYNEQFFGPGTRLTVL.

This clonotype has ten or more counts. The V gene is TRBV12-3 or TRBV12-4, the J gene TRBJ2-7; 10 bases align to TRBD2. The CDR3 runs to 13 residues. Trimming cost V 2 bases and J 7 bases; bases outside gene matches: 2. The CDR3, as DNA: TGTGCCAGCAGTTTACTAGCGGGGGTTGAGCAGTACTTC. This gives the protein CASSLLAGVEQYF.

In its sample, this clonotype was seen a few times. V is TRBV28 and J is TRBJ2-7; the D call may be TRBD1 or TRBD2 (5 bases each). The CDR3 length is 14 residues. Trimming took off 3 bases at V and 4 bases at J, with 13 bases between the two ends. Germline values: CDR1 MDHEN, CDR2 SYDVKM. CDR3: CASSLGVPQYEQYF. The CDR3 region has the DNA TGTGCCAGCAGTTTGGGGGTCCCTCAGTACGAGCAGTACTTC. The full variable domain, completed using reference TRBV28 and TRBJ2-7, is DVKVTQSSRYLVKRTGEKVFLECVQDMDHENMFWYRQDPGLGLRLIYFSYDVKMKEKGDIPEGYSVSREKKERFSLILESASTNQTSMYLCASSLGVPQYEQYFGPGTRLTVT.

This chain joins TRBV9 and TRBJ1-4; D possibly corresponds to TRBD1 (6 bases). CDR1 and CDR2 from the germline V gene are SGDLS and YYNGEE. The CDR3 is 14 residues long. Between the trimmed V and J ends, which lost 0 bases and 8 bases, there was a span of 11 bases. Written as DNA, the CDR3 is TGTGCCAGCAGCGTAGCAGGGGCAGGGGAAAAACTGTTTTTT. Translating gives CASSVAGAGEKLFF.

In this sample, this clonotype turned up many times. V and J are TRBV14 and TRBJ1-2, with 7 bases aligning to TRBD1. The CDR3 has 14 amino acids. J lost 2 bases, V lost 5 bases, and 5 bases had no gene match. Germline V CDR1 and CDR2: SGHDN, FVKESK. The chain's CDR3 is CASSDWTGNYGYTF. The CDR3 coding sequence is TGTGCCAGCAGCGACTGGACAGGAAACTATGGCTACACCTTC.

The chain has TRBV3-1 and TRBJ2-5; TRBD2 is a possible D gene (7 bases). V was cut by 2 bases and J by 6 bases, with 16 bases left in between. Germline V gene data show CDR1 as LGHDT and CDR2 as YNNKEL (reference sequence). This CDR3 comprises 15 residues. The CDR3 bases are TGTGCCAGCAGCCAAAGGGGGGGGGAAAGGAAGACCCAGTACTTC. Protein sequence: CASSQRGGERKTQYF.

This clonotype was seen only a few times. The CDR3 sequence is CASSLGTSWNTGELFF. The CDR3 DNA reads TGCGCCAGCAGCTTAGGGACTAGCTGGAACACCGGGGAGCTGTTTTTT. The V and J genes are TRBV5-1 and TRBJ2-2; 9 bases align to TRBD2. CDR1 and CDR2 (germline): SGHRS, YFSETQ. With V trimmed by 2 bases and J by 1 base, 3 bases remained unmatched. The CDR3 covers 16 residues. The full variable domain, rest sourced from reference TRBV5-1 and TRBJ2-2, is KAGVTQTPRYLIKTRGQQVTLSCSPISGHRSVSWYQQTPGQGLQFLFEYFSETQRNKGNFPGRFSGRQFSNSRSEMNVSTLELGDSALYLCASSLGTSWNTGELFFGEGSRLTVL.

This clonotype occurred a few times. V is TRBV7-3 and J is TRBJ2-2, with TRBD2 matching 10 bases. From germline, CDR1 is SGHTA and CDR2 FQGTGA. Trimming removed 4 bases from V and 5 bases from J; junction bases left unmatched: 1. This CDR3 has 14 residues. The CDR3 spells CASSSTSGTGELFF. CDR3 sequence (DNA): TGTGCCAGCAGCTCGACTAGCGGGACCGGGGAGCTGTTTTTT.

As DNA, the CDR3 is TGTGCCAGCAGCCACCGTGTCTTACTAGCGGGAGCACATGGTTACGAGCAGTACTTC. Its translation: CASSHRVLLAGAHGYEQYF. This chain joins TRBV13 and TRBJ2-5; TRBD2 matches 11 bases. The better agreement between TRBJ2-7 and the DNA end casts doubt on the J call. Germline V gives CDR1 PRHDT, CDR2 FYEKMQ (reference sequence). The CDR3 is 19 residues long.

The chain links TRBV5-1 to TRBJ2-1; 7 nucleotides agree with TRBD1. The CDR3 runs 11 residues. Germline V gene data show CDR1 as SGHRS and CDR2 as YFSETQ. Trimming cost V 6 bases and J 15 bases; bases outside gene matches: 9. Here the CDR3 reads CASTTGTDRFF. DNA for the CDR3: TGCGCCAGCACAACCGGGACAGATAGGTTCTTC.

V usage is TRBV2 and J usage is TRBJ1-5; tentative D call: TRBD1 (6 bases). The V and J ends lost 2 bases and 2 bases respectively, with 10 bases between them. The CDR3 spans 15 residues. The germline gives CDR1 SNHLY, CDR2 FYNNEI. The CDR3 loop reads CASSEIPGGNQPQHF. CDR3 bases: TGTGCCAGCAGTGAAATCCCAGGGGGCAATCAGCCCCAGCATTTT.

This clonotype came up a few times. The chain is built from TRBV20-1 and TRBJ2-3; no clear D. This CDR3 region has 14 residues. Looked up from germline, CDR1 is DFQATT and CDR2 is SNEGSKA (reference sequence). The V end lost 7 bases, the J end lost 2 bases, and 16 bases lay between the germline ends. CDR3 loop: CSVLGGIHTDTQYF. CDR3 DNA: TGCAGTGTTCTAGGCGGAATCCACACAGATACGCAGTATTTT.

The chain couples TRBV20-1 to TRBJ2-1; the D gene is possibly TRBD2 (5 bases). With 5 bases removed from V and 0 bases from J, the gap between germline ends came to 14 bases. Germline-derived CDR1 and CDR2 are DFQATT and SNEGSKA (reference sequence). The CDR3 loop spans 15 amino acids. CDR3 nucleotide sequence: TGCAGTGCTCACGGAGCGGCGAGCTCCTACAATGAGCAGTTCTTC. Translation gives CSAHGAASSYNEQFF.

The chain recombines TRBV20-1 with TRBJ2-5; TRBD2 agrees at 8 bases. The CDR3 is made up of 13 amino acids. Germline V gives CDR1 DFQATT, CDR2 SNEGSKA (reference sequence). J gave up 0 bases and V 6 bases, and 3 bases lay outside the gene matches. In DNA, the CDR3 is TGCAGTGCAGGCGGGGGGTACCAAGAGACCCAGTACTTC. Translation: CSAGGGYQETQYF.

This clonotype was seen only a few times. The V gene is TRBV2, the J gene TRBJ2-3; D is perhaps TRBD2 (5 bases). V lost 6 bases and J 2 bases, leaving 6 bases between the germline ends. Germline assignment: CDR1 SNHLY and CDR2 FYNNEI. The CDR3 is made up of 12 amino acids. CDR3 DNA sequence: TGTGCCAGCAGAGCGGACACAGATACGCAGTATTTT. This sequence encodes CASRADTDTQYF.

This clonotype turned up a few times. V gene TRBV3-1 combines with J gene TRBJ2-5, with TRBD2 matching over 9 bases. The DNA end is a closer match to TRBJ2-1, so the J assignment may be wrong. Germline CDR1 LGHDT, CDR2 YNNKEL (reference sequence). This CDR3 is built from 16 residues. CDR3: CASSRIGLAPYNEQFF. For the CDR3, the DNA is TGTGCCAGCAGCCGAATAGGACTAGCGCCCTACAATGAGCAGTTCTTC.

This chain connects TRBV5-1 to TRBJ1-1, with 7 bases lining up with TRBD1. Trimming cost V 4 bases and J 8 bases; bases outside gene matches: 5. The CDR3 totals 12 residues. From germline, CDR1 is SGHRS and CDR2 YFSETQ. CDR3 sequence: CASSINRGEAFF. The CDR3 region has the DNA TGCGCCAGCAGCATAAACAGGGGAGAAGCTTTCTTT.

This clonotype has more than one count but fewer than ten. The genes are TRBV5-1 and TRBJ1-4; tentative D call: TRBD1 (6 bases). V shed 4 bases and J shed 7 bases, with 17 bases lying between them. The CDR3 is made up of 15 amino acids. Germline CDR1 is SGHRS and CDR2 is YFSETQ. CDR3 sequence: CASSTSGRDTEKLFF. The DNA for the CDR3 is TGCGCCAGCAGCACTTCTGGCAGGGACACTGAAAAACTGTTTTTT.

This sequence joins TRBV5-1 and TRBJ2-5; D might be TRBD1 (5 bases). The end of the DNA is better explained by TRBJ2-1, so the J call may be wrong. The CDR3 is made up of 13 amino acids. CDR1 is SGHRS and CDR2 is YFSETQ in the germline V gene. The DNA of the CDR3 is TGCGCCAGCAGCTTGGACAGGCCCAATGAGCAGTTCTTC. As protein: CASSLDRPNEQFF.

CDR3 DNA: TGTGCCAGCGGGACTAGCGGGAGGTGGGGCCAAGAGACCCAGTACTTC. It is translated as CASGTSGRWGQETQYF. The rearrangement joins TRBV7-2 to TRBJ2-5; 15 nucleotides line up with TRBD2. The V and J ends lost 8 bases and 1 base, in that order; junction bases with no gene match: 5. The CDR3 length is 16 residues. Germline CDR1 reads SGHTA; CDR2 reads FQGNSA.

The chain combines TRBV20-1 with TRBJ2-4; 11 nucleotides match TRBD2. This CDR3 has 15 amino acids. CDR1 and CDR2 from the germline V gene are DFQATT and SNEGSKA (reference sequence). With 3 bases clipped from V and 6 bases from J, the junction kept 7 bases outside the gene matches. The CDR3 is CSASLSGRAGNIQYF. DNA for the CDR3: TGCAGTGCTAGCCTTAGCGGGAGGGCGGGAAACATTCAGTACTTC.

Ten or more counts support this clonotype. The J gene is TRBJ2-7, the V gene TRBV7-2; D is uncertain. The CDR3 length is 13 residues. V dropped 5 bases and J dropped 4 bases, with 12 bases sitting between them. Germline lookup yields CDR1 SGHTA and CDR2 FQGNSA. Here the CDR3 reads CASSPPWGYEQYF. In DNA, the CDR3 is TGTGCCAGCAGCCCCCCGTGGGGATACGAGCAGTACTTC.

The chain carries TRBV5-1 and TRBJ2-7; tentative D call: TRBD1 (5 bases). This CDR3 region has 14 residues. Germline CDR1 is SGHRS and CDR2 is YFSETQ. V was cut by 6 bases and J by 0 bases, with 13 bases left in between. The CDR3 sequence is CASTLDTGSYEQYF. The DNA for the CDR3 is TGCGCCAGCACCCTGGACACCGGCTCCTACGAGCAGTACTTC.

The rearrangement uses TRBV5-1 and TRBJ2-1; 12 nucleotides line up with TRBD2. CDR1 and CDR2 from the germline V gene are SGHRS and YFSETQ. This CDR3 spans 16 amino acids. V lost 4 bases, J lost 7 bases, and 9 bases stayed unmatched. CDR3 sequence: CASSQTTSGRFNEQFF. For the CDR3, the DNA is TGCGCCAGCAGCCAAACGACTAGCGGGAGATTTAATGAGCAGTTCTTC.

The sample holds a few counts of this clonotype. The chain uses TRBV7-9 and TRBJ2-3; the D gene is possibly TRBD1 (5 bases). CDR1 SEHNR and CDR2 FQNEAQ come from the germline V gene (reference sequence). V lost 1 base to trimming and J lost 1 base, with 12 bases between them. The CDR3 is made up of 16 amino acids. CDR3: CASSLVSGIGTDTQYF. CDR3 sequence (DNA): TGTGCCAGCAGCTTAGTATCAGGGATCGGCACAGATACGCAGTATTTT. Looking up the rest from reference TRBV7-9 and TRBJ2-3 gives the full variable domain: DTGVSQNPRHKITKRGQNVTFRCDPISEHNRLYWYRQTLGQGPEFLTYFQNEAQLEKSRLLSDRFSAERPKGSFSTLEIQRTEQGDSAMYLCASSLVSGIGTDTQYFGPGTRLTVL.

Worth noting for this clonotype: The final CDR3 position lacks the conserved phenylalanine or tryptophan, pointing to a likely read error. This rearrangement joins TRBV3-1 to TRBJ2-3; 8 positions agree with TRBD2. The CDR3 extends over 17 amino acids. V shed 2 bases and J 4 bases; nucleotides not matched to a gene: 11. Germline CDR1 is LGHDT and CDR2 is YNNKEL (reference sequence). CDR3 sequence: CASSQLGLALLADTQYL. The CDR3 DNA sequence: TGTGCCAGCAGCCAACTAGGACTAGCCCTACTCGCAGATACGCAGTATCTT.

This clonotype was counted between two and nine times. The chain recombines TRBV7-9 with TRBJ1-5; D perhaps matches TRBD1 (5 bases). Germline V gene lookup returns CDR1 SEHNR and CDR2 FQNEAQ (reference sequence). The ends were cut back, 1 base at V and 10 bases at J, with 23 bases in the middle. The CDR3 spans 17 residues. CDR3 nucleotides: TGTGCCAGCAGCTTAGTAGGGGACCTACCCCTCGGTAAACCCCAGCATTTT. Its protein is CASSLVGDLPLGKPQHF.

This chain connects TRBV18 to TRBJ2-4; TRBD2 might be the D (6 bases). The V and J ends lost 2 bases and 6 bases respectively, with 14 bases between them. CDR1 and CDR2 (germline): KGHSH, LQKENI. The CDR3 extends over 15 amino acids. CDR3: CASSPEVGLLNIQYF. The DNA of the CDR3 is TGTGCCAGCTCACCAGAGGTGGGACTTCTAAACATTCAGTACTTC.

This clonotype was detected only a few times. This chain connects TRBV3-1 to TRBJ2-5; D may match TRBD1 or TRBD2 (6 bases each). Near its end, the DNA agrees better with TRBJ2-7, so the J call may be wrong. CDR1 and CDR2 (germline): LGHDT, YNNKEL (reference sequence). The CDR3 sequence is 15 residues long. The CDR3 reads CASSLKQGGSYEQYF. The CDR3 DNA sequence: TGTGCCAGCAGCCTCAAACAGGGAGGCTCCTACGAGCAGTACTTC.